Each of the 4 T cell receptor beta chains below was sequenced from the same sample in a study of OX40 agonist ivuxolimab in advanced cancers. TCRdb's table, derived via immunoSEQ multiplex PCR, lists solely in-frame clones and lacks some. The sample yields about 34,000 clones, 89% seen once. The material was CD4+ or CD8+ T cells sorted from blood, obtained in a trial of the OX40 agonist ivuxolimab. The receptors were gathered from an adult with an advanced solid tumor such as melanoma, head and neck, liver or kidney cancer.

J is TRBJ2-1 and V is TRBV21-1; TRBD2 was called by the table and not checked on the DNA. TRBV21-1 is termed a pseudogene. The CDR3 consists of 16 residues. This CDR3 is CASRKEKAGPYNEQFF. In DNA, the CDR3 is TGTGCCAGCAGAAAAGAGAAGGCGGGGCCCTACAATGAGCAGTTCTTC.

V is TRBV5-1 and J is TRBJ2-1; 8 nucleotides agree with TRBD1. V was clipped by 4 bases and J by 7 bases; unmatched bases: 7. The CDR3 contains 14 residues. The germline V gene encodes CDR1 SGHRS and CDR2 YFSETQ. The CDR3 region is CASSLRTGQNEQFF. CDR3 coding DNA: TGCGCCAGCAGCCTCCGGACAGGGCAAAATGAGCAGTTCTTC.

V and J are TRBV5-1 and TRBJ1-1; D call uncertain. There are 15 residues in the CDR3. The germline V and J ends were trimmed by 3 bases and 1 base, with 13 bases remaining between them. Germline V gene lookup returns CDR1 SGHRS and CDR2 YFSETQ. Here the CDR3 reads CASSSFSWENTEAFF. The CDR3 region has the DNA TGCGCCAGCAGCTCCTTCAGTTGGGAGAACACTGAAGCTTTCTTT.

This clone was seen a handful of times. CDR3 loop: CASSLEGLAGSGAQYF. The CDR3, as DNA: TGCGCCAGCAGCTTAGAAGGACTAGCGGGGTCCGGGGCCCAGTACTTC. This chain connects TRBV5-1 to TRBJ2-5; 12 nucleotides align to TRBD2. Losses at the gene ends were 2 bases for V and 9 bases for J; bases not matched to a gene: 11. Germline assignment: CDR1 SGHRS and CDR2 YFSETQ. The CDR3 totals 16 residues.